These T cell receptor beta chains were read from a single sample in a study of type 1 and type 2 diabetes patients. TCRdb passed the multiplex PCR reads through MiXCR, listing each CDR3 protein once. The profile shows about 250,000 distinct CDR3 sequences, 45% to 60% of them singletons. The sequenced material came from peripheral blood mononuclear cells (PBMCs). The source of these receptors is a man younger than 35 with type 2 diabetes. CDR3s include the opening cysteine and the closing phenylalanine or tryptophan. A D gene is named only where the DNA matches it firmly. The size entry is marked missing in some rows and otherwise reads once, few, many or a size class.

v_gene	abundance	d_gene	j_gene	CDR3nt	CDR3aa
TRBV6-6	few	-	TRBJ1-2	TGTGCCAGCAGTTACGGGGCAGAACCTAACTATGGCTACACCTTC	CASSYGAEPNYGYTF
TRBV20-1	-	-	TRBJ2-7	TGCAGTGCCGACCGATCCTACCATTACGAGCAGTACTTC	CSADRSYHYEQYF
TRBV6-5	few	-	TRBJ2-7	TGTGCCAGCAGACAGGACTACGAGCAGTACTTC	CASRQDYEQYF
TRBV29-1	few	TRBD2	TRBJ2-3	TGCAGCGTTGCGCGACTAGCGGGAGGCATAGATACGCAGTATTTT	CSVARLAGGIDTQYF
TRBV2	-	-	TRBJ1-1	TGTGCCTGGAGTGTAATTGGGTTACCTGAAGCTTTCTTT	CAWSVIGLPEAFF
TRBV2	-	TRBD2	TRBJ2-5	TGTGCCAGCAGGGGGGGGGGACGGACCGAGAAAGAGACCCAGTACTTC	CASRGGGRTEKETQYF
TRBV27	-	-	TRBJ1-5	TGTGCCAGCAGGCCCCGAGGAAATCAGCCCCAGCATTTT	CASRPRGNQPQHF
TRBV19	-	-	TRBJ2-1	TGTGCCAGTAGTCCCGGGGGAACGGGGCCATACCATGAGCAGTTCTTC	CASSPGGTGPYHEQFF
TRBV6-6	few	-	TRBJ1-1	TGTGCCAGCAGCGTCGGGAGAGCTGAAGCTTTCTTT	CASSVGRAEAFF
TRBV24-1	once	TRBD2	TRBJ2-3	TGTGCCACCAGTGATTCCGAACTAGCGGGAGGGGCTAGCACAGATACGCAGTATTTT	CATSDSELAGGASTDTQYF
TRBV7-2	-	-	TRBJ1-2	TGTGCCAGCAGCTTAGGTTGGGGATGGGGCTATGGCTACACCTTC	CASSLGWGWGYGYTF
TRBV25-1	-	-	TRBJ2-7	TGTGCCGGCAGACCTATTTGGGACTACGAGCAGTACTTC	CAGRPIWDYEQYF
TRBV20-1	-	-	TRBJ2-1	TGCAGTGCTTCCCTCGGGGTTGCTGAGCAGTTCTTC	CSASLGVAEQFF